This TCR beta chain was captured by sequencing in a study of identifying expanded T cells in peripheral blood. Study outcomes and limitations: Across healthy donors, higher total template counts meant significantly greater roughly 2-week count variance. Roughly 1.1 clones differed between technical replicates, versus about 16 and 19 over time.

The length of the CDR3 is 16 residues. Germline-derived CDR1 and CDR2 are SGHRS and YFSETQ. V shed 2 bases, J shed 0 bases, and the junction held 8 bases outside the gene matches. Note on this clone: Its target is unknown.

The table came from immunoSEQ multiplex PCR; TCRdb's copy has only in-frame clones and leaves some out. The sample has 120,000 or so clones; roughly 80% are singletons. The clonotype comes from a person aged 18-69 years in good health. Material for sequencing was blood. The chain links TRBV5-1 to TRBJ2-7; 7 bases are a match to TRBD1. The CDR3 loop reads CASSFRTGLSSYEQYF. CDR3 in DNA: TGCGCCAGCAGCTTCAGGACAGGTTTGAGCTCCTACGAGCAGTACTTC.